This T cell receptor (beta chain) was identified during a study of shared clonotypes between healthy human individuals (dated by TCRdb to 2019 to 2021). About the investigation overall: The cohort comprised a couple of women and a few men aged 18 to 49 years. For each donor, three plates each were used for CD4 naive and CD4 memory, two plates were used for CD8 naive, and one plate was used for CD8 memory. To estimate repertoire size and how much clonotypes are shared between individuals, the study performed deep sequencing of blood TCR repertoires from roughly five healthy adults. Libraries were prepared and TCR repertoires were sequenced by different laboratories using diverse techniques, in order to increase sequencing depth and limit assay-specific biases. Between about 0.85 and 9.5 billion PBMCs per donor were obtained by leukapheresis. General conclusions and limits of the study: Because the study included only a small number of donors, the genetic and exposure-history diversity represented was limited. Pairwise subsampling led to the expectation that sequencing depth would affect the degree of clonotype sharing among donors. Even with the large sequencing depth, rarefaction of the sorted-subset datasets indicated that sequencing was incomplete. Clonotypes shared by all four sorted-subset donors showed higher generation probabilities than non-shared clonotypes. Naive subsets generally had larger estimated clonotype richness than memory subsets. Approximately 5% of naive CD4, 3.5% of naive CD8, approximately 2.2% of memory CD4, and approximately 0.39% of memory CD8 clonotypes were shared across four donors. Sampling was restricted to blood, and TCR repertoires in tissue are likely to differ from TCR repertoires in blood.

The CDR3 numbers 15 residues from cysteine through phenylalanine. Of the read, only the CDR3 DNA is kept; its 45 bases are in frame from base 1. Trimming costs V 1 base and J 9 bases, and their ends lie 17 bases apart. For CDR1 and CDR2, the germline V gene lists SGHTA and FQGNSA. This clone was counted ten times or more. No cognate antigen has been identified for it. Base qualities are not at hand, and no much larger clone is one base apart. Healthy HIV-negative adults with no recently reported acute infections or vaccinations were included as donors. Every donor was a Caucasian adult living in Nashville, Tennessee, USA. CD4+ T cells were enriched by magnetic negative selection, after which naive cells were positively selected on CD45RA and the negative fraction was taken as the memory subset. After blood collection by leukapheresis, PBMCs were isolated using Ficoll-Histopaque density gradient centrifugation and then cryopreserved in the vapor phase of liquid nitrogen. Analytical flow cytometry was used to check the purity and quantity of each magnetically sorted T cell population. Each sorted fraction had its genomic DNA isolated and then quantified by UV absorbance on a Nanodrop 2000c.

Using the deep immunoSEQ assay, multiplex PCR amplified TCR CDR3 regions from genomic DNA. Extracted genomic DNA from each cell subset was distributed evenly across all wells of several immunoSEQ 96-well plates, and each plate was treated as a replicate. For sorted subsets, around 0.2 ug genomic DNA, equal to tens of thousands of T cell genomes, was loaded into each replicate PCR. Purified libraries were measured with a Qubit 3.0 fluorometer, size-checked on a Bioanalyzer 2100, and measured again with the KAPA Library Quantification kit. Each immunoSEQ 96-well plate was sequenced on its own single-read 150-cycle Illumina NextSeq 550 flow cell. In the original analysis: Because the immunoSEQ output included only junctional sequences and no quality scores, the filtering could not be the same as the filtering used for full-length reads. To assign V/J genes and CDR3, sequences were annotated against IMGT germline references using PyIR, a Python wrapper for IgBLAST v1.9. Any read was removed if the V/J assignment was weak (E-value above 1e-6), the CDR3 was missing, or the read contained stop codons, out-of-frame junctions, or ambiguous translated residues. V3J clonotypes were defined as sequences sharing the same inferred V gene, J gene, and CDR3 amino acid sequence. The percentage overlap between two repertoires was calculated by dividing the number of shared unique clonotypes by the size of the smaller repertoire. Richness of each repertoire was evaluated using RTK rarefaction, the Chao1 estimator, and Recon v2.1 estimates of unobserved clonotypes. For all TCRbeta clonotypes obtained by the gDNA method from a handful of donors, generation probabilities were computed with OLGA. Held by TCRdb, this immuneACCESS table contains in-frame sequences only and omits some clones. Under half of the omission traces to an unresolved V gene where checked; the cause of the rest is unknown. V, J and clone size were drawn from that table, and D and trimming were deduced from the DNA. The sample table holds 800,000 to 1,200,000 clones, of which about 80% were seen once. Under 0.6% of the sample goes to the ten largest clones.

The sequence joins TRBV7-2 to TRBJ2-3; the D gene is unclear. This receptor was obtained from a man between 18 and 35 years old in good health. Some clones in this sample may be carry-over from other donors' samples. The source material was memory CD4+ T cells from PBMCs. What this sample's cell subset or site label stands for: CD45RA-negative fraction. Here is the DNA: TGTGCCAGCAGCTTAGGTTCGAGTAGTGGAGTCACGCAGTATTTT. This gives the protein CASSLGSSSGVTQYF.